In its sample, the clone carrying this T cell receptor (beta chain) was seen many times. Its antigen is unknown. This record belongs to a study of T cells in Graves' hyperthyroidism and ophthalmopathy. Overall study context: Peripheral blood was acquired at first diagnosis, ahead of any therapy whatsoever. Regarding the study as a whole: A model of 13 V-J pairs discriminated ophthalmopathy from stable hyperthyroidism.

There were TCR beta CDR3 regions amplified from RNA transcripts. TCR CDR3 underwent first-round RT-PCR with the HTBI primer set. TCRdb independently ran MiXCR on the multiplex PCR reads; one entry per CDR3 protein. The sample shows 200,000 to 300,000 distinct CDR3 sequences, approximately 25% of them seen only once. Losses at the gene ends were 5 bases for V and 2 bases for J; bases not matched to a gene: 16. The CDR3 has 19 residues. Germline-derived CDR1 and CDR2 are SGHRS and YFSETQ. V usage is TRBV5-1 and J usage is TRBJ1-1, with TRBD1 identical over 12 bases. This TCR was sampled from a woman in her thirties or forties with Graves' ophthalmopathy. What was sequenced was blood. The CDR3 spells CASSWKGQGAFSGNTEAFF. The CDR3 DNA is TGCGCCAGCAGTTGGAAGGGACAGGGGGCGTTCAGTGGAAACACTGAAGCTTTCTTT. Combining the CDR3 with reference TRBV5-1 and TRBJ1-1 gives the whole variable domain KAGVTQTPRYLIKTRGQQVTLSCSPISGHRSVSWYQQTPGQGLQFLFEYFSETQRNKGNFPGRFSGRQFSNSRSEMNVSTLELGDSALYLCASSWKGQGAFSGNTEAFFGQGTRLTVV.